Detailed here is one T cell receptor beta chain. TCRdb's table, derived via immunoSEQ multiplex PCR, lists solely in-frame clones and lacks some. In the table there are hundreds of thousands of clones, 85% to 90% of which are singletons. Recruitment covered some 25 US areas and drew participants whose ages spanned roughly 18 to 100 years. This specimen belongs to a study of blood T cell repertoires in COVID-19. V shed 8 bases and J shed 0 bases, with 14 bases lying between them. The V gene's germline CDR1 is MDHEN and CDR2 SYDVKM. The CDR3 totals 16 residues. This TCR derives from a man under 40 who had recovered from COVID-19. The chain joins TRBV28 to TRBJ2-6, with D maybe TRBD1 (5 bases). The sequenced material came from PBMCs or T cells enriched from blood (not recorded which). CDR3: CASQPVTGSGANVLTF. Written as DNA, the CDR3 is TGTGCCAGCCAACCTGTTACAGGCTCTGGGGCCAACGTCCTGACTTTC.